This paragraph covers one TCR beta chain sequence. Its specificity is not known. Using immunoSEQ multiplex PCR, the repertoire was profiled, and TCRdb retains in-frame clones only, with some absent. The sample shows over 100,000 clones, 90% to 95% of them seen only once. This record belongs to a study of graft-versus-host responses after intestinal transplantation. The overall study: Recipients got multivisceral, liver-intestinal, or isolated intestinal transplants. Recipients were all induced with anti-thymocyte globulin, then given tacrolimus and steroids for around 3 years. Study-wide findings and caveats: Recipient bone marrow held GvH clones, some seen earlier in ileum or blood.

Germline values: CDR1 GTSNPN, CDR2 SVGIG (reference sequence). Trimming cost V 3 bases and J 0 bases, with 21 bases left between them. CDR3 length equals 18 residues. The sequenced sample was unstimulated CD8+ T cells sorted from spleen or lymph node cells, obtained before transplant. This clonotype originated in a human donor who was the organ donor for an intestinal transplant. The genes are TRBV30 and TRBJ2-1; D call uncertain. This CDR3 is CAWSGWDSSATSYNEQFF. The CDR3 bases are TGTGCCTGGAGCGGATGGGATTCTTCGGCTACCTCCTACAATGAGCAGTTCTTC.